Shown below are 18 T cell receptor beta chains from a single sample sequenced in a study of chemoradiotherapy in HPV16-positive cancers. Only in-frame clones appear in the TCRdb table, and some are missing; sequencing was by immunoSEQ multiplex PCR. The sample yields around 40,000 clones, more than 75% seen once. This material consisted of blood, taken from a patient who underwent chemoradiotherapy. These receptors were collected from a human donor with HPV-associated anogenital cancer.

This sequence joins TRBV7-2 and TRBJ2-7, with D maybe TRBD1 (5 bases). Trimming left V 4 bases short and J 2 bases short, with 9 bases between. CDR3 size: 13 residues. Germline V lookup: CDR1 SGHTA, CDR2 FQGNSA. This chain's CDR3 is CASSSQGTYEQYF. Written as DNA, the CDR3 is TGTGCCAGCAGCTCCCAGGGTACCTACGAGCAGTACTTC.

This clone has a single count. The chain joins TRBV5-4 to TRBJ1-3; D perhaps matches TRBD1 (5 bases). The CDR3 is 16 residues long. With 3 bases removed from V and 0 bases from J, the gap between germline ends came to 13 bases. Germline V gene lookup returns CDR1 SGHNT and CDR2 YYREEE (reference sequence). CDR3 DNA: TGTGCCAGCAGCTCCCCCGGGACTGGCTCTGGAAACACCATATATTTT. Amino acid sequence: CASSSPGTGSGNTIYF.

In its sample, this clone was seen once. This chain links TRBV19 with TRBJ2-5, with D perhaps TRBD1 (6 bases). Germline lookup yields CDR1 LNHDA and CDR2 SQIVND (reference sequence). Trimming removed 4 bases at V and 3 bases at J, with 9 bases between. The CDR3 consists of 13 residues. CDR3 amino acids: CASSKNREETQYF. CDR3 DNA sequence: TGTGCCAGTAGTAAAAACAGGGAAGAGACCCAGTACTTC.

This chain connects TRBV7-2 to TRBJ2-7; D remains ambiguous. Germline V CDR1 and CDR2: SGHTA, FQGNSA. The V end was cut by 5 bases, the J end by 2 bases, with 7 bases between. The CDR3 is 12 amino acids. For the CDR3, the DNA is TGTGCCAGCAGCGCCACCCCCTACGAGCAGTACTTC. Translation gives CASSATPYEQYF.

V usage is TRBV2 and J usage is TRBJ1-2; 9 bases line up with TRBD1. Germline values: CDR1 SNHLY, CDR2 FYNNEI. V was pared by 6 bases and J by 0 bases, with 5 bases of the junction left unmatched. The CDR3 consists of 15 residues. CDR3 nucleotides: TGTGCCAGCAGGGACAGGGGTTGGGCTAACTATGGCTACACCTTC. Translation: CASRDRGWANYGYTF.

The chain uses TRBV5-1 and TRBJ1-3, with 9 nucleotides matching TRBD1. The CDR3 loop spans 14 amino acids. J was trimmed by 4 bases and V by 4 bases; bases with no gene match: 3. Germline V gene data show CDR1 as SGHRS and CDR2 as YFSETQ. CDR3 nucleotide sequence: TGCGCCAGCAGCGAGGGACAGGGCGGAAACACCATATATTTT. Protein: CASSEGQGGNTIYF.

The chain is built from TRBV30 and TRBJ2-4; 9 positions agree with TRBD2. Trimming took 3 bases from V and 1 from J; bases not matched to a gene: 7. Germline V gene data show CDR1 as GTSNPN and CDR2 as SVGIG (reference sequence). This CDR3 contains 16 residues. The CDR3 nucleotides are TGTGCCTGGAGGTCAGCGGGGGGCCGGGCCAAAAACATTCAGTACTTC. Residues: CAWRSAGGRAKNIQYF.

This clone was detected only a few times. The chain uses TRBV7-9 and TRBJ1-1; D ambiguous. The CDR3 runs 14 residues. The germline V and J ends were trimmed by 6 bases and 0 bases, with 11 bases remaining between them. Germline-derived CDR1 and CDR2 are SEHNR and FQNEAQ (reference sequence). CDR3 sequence (DNA): TGTGCCAGCAGTTACGCCGGCATGAACACTGAAGCTTTCTTT. Protein product: CASSYAGMNTEAFF. Complete variable domain (other parts from reference TRBV7-9 and TRBJ1-1): DTGVSQNPRHKITKRGQNVTFRCDPISEHNRLYWYRQTLGQGPEFLTYFQNEAQLEKSRLLSDRFSAERPKGSFSTLEIQRTEQGDSAMYLCASSYAGMNTEAFFGQGTRLTVV.

The chain combines TRBV7-9 with TRBJ1-4; D gene uncertain. Trimming shortened V by 3 bases and J by 3 bases, and 8 bases separated the two germline ends. CDR1 is SEHNR, CDR2 FQNEAQ, per germline (reference sequence). CDR3 length: 14 residues. The CDR3 reads CASSFGVPNEKLFF. CDR3 coding DNA: TGTGCCAGCAGCTTCGGGGTGCCTAATGAAAAACTGTTTTTT. Using reference TRBV7-9 and TRBJ1-4 for the parts outside the CDR3, the full variable domain is DTGVSQNPRHKITKRGQNVTFRCDPISEHNRLYWYRQTLGQGPEFLTYFQNEAQLEKSRLLSDRFSAERPKGSFSTLEIQRTEQGDSAMYLCASSFGVPNEKLFFGSGTQLSVL.

The rearrangement links TRBV14 to TRBJ1-1, with D possibly TRBD1 on 6 matching bases. This CDR3 is 15 amino acids long. Trimming shortened V by 3 bases and J by 1 base, and 12 bases separated the two germline ends. Germline V CDR1 and CDR2: SGHDN, FVKESK. CDR3 residues: CASSHANRANTEAFF. The CDR3 nucleotides read TGTGCCAGCAGCCACGCAAACAGGGCGAACACTGAAGCTTTCTTT.

The chain links TRBV6-1 to TRBJ2-3; TRBD2 might be the D (5 bases). The germline gives CDR1 MNHNS, CDR2 SASEGT. The CDR3 runs to 15 residues. Trimming took 7 bases from V and 1 from J, leaving 15 bases between them. The CDR3: CASNRLTGGTDTQYF. CDR3 nucleotide sequence: TGTGCCAGCAATCGATTGACCGGGGGCACAGATACGCAGTATTTT.

The chain uses TRBV19 and TRBJ1-2; D remains ambiguous. Germline V gene data show CDR1 as LNHDA and CDR2 as SQIVND (reference sequence). The CDR3 has 14 amino acids. V lost 5 bases to trimming and J lost 8 bases, with 18 bases between them. The CDR3 here is CASSQMSGMGGYTF. In nucleotides, the CDR3 is TGTGCCAGTAGTCAAATGTCCGGGATGGGAGGCTACACCTTC.

V and J are TRBV30 and TRBJ1-1; 8 bases agree with TRBD1. V lost 2 bases, J lost 5 bases, and 13 bases stayed unmatched. The CDR3 extends over 16 amino acids. Germline values: CDR1 GTSNPN, CDR2 SVGIG (reference sequence). This chain's CDR3 is CAWSSILGQGRTEAFF. In DNA form, the CDR3 reads TGTGCCTGGAGTAGCATACTCGGACAGGGTAGGACTGAAGCTTTCTTT.

The chain couples TRBV30 to TRBJ1-1, with TRBD1 matching 7 bases. The length of the CDR3 is 18 residues. Germline CDR1 GTSNPN, CDR2 SVGIG (reference sequence). The trim removed 5 bases at V and 3 bases at J, leaving 21 bases unmatched. The CDR3: CAWVGGGGDDKGDTEAFF. DNA of the CDR3: TGTGCCTGGGTGGGAGGAGGGGGCGATGATAAGGGGGACACTGAAGCTTTCTTT.

J is TRBJ2-7 and V is TRBV6-1; D may be TRBD2 (5 bases). The CDR3 contains 14 residues. Trimming pared 7 bases from V and 3 bases from J, leaving 16 bases between. CDR1 and CDR2 (germline): MNHNS, SASEGT. The CDR3: CASTSQRGGYEQYF. The CDR3 DNA sequence: TGTGCCAGCACTTCCCAACGAGGAGGCTACGAGCAGTACTTC.

V usage is TRBV6-5 and J usage is TRBJ2-4; maybe TRBD2 (6 bases). The CDR3 contains 16 residues. In germline, CDR1 is MNHEY, CDR2 SVGAGI. V was shortened by 0 bases and J by 2 bases, with 11 bases between the two germline ends. CDR3 coding DNA: TGTGCCAGCAGTTACTCCCCGGCGGGGACCAAAAACATTCAGTACTTC. This gives the protein CASSYSPAGTKNIQYF.

The chain employs TRBV5-8 and TRBJ1-2; no definite D call. The V end was cut by 0 bases, the J end by 4 bases, with 13 bases between. CDR3 size: 15 residues. The V gene's germline CDR1 is SGHTS and CDR2 YDEGEE. CDR3 in amino acids: CASSLEPRRSYGYTF. The CDR3 DNA is TGTGCCAGCAGCTTGGAACCCCGACGGTCCTATGGCTACACCTTC.

In its sample, this clone was seen once. V and J are TRBV11-3 and TRBJ2-1; a weak D match, TRBD1 (6 bases). Trimming pared 5 bases from V and 0 bases from J, leaving 14 bases between. The germline V gene encodes CDR1 SGHNT and CDR2 YENEEA. The CDR3 extends over 16 amino acids. The CDR3 spells CASSPRRTDSYNEQFF. The DNA of the CDR3 is TGTGCCAGCAGCCCGCGCCGGACAGACTCCTACAATGAGCAGTTCTTC.